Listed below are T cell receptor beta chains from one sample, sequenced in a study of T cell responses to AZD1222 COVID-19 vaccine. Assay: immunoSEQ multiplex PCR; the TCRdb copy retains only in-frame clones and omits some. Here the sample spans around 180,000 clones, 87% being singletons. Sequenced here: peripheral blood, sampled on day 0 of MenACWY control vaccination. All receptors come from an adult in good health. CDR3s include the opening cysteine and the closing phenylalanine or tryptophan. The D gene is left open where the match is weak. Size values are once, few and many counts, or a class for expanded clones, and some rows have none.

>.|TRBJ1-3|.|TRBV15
CATSRVAQSSGNTIYF
TGTGCCACCAGCAGAGTCGCGCAGAGCTCTGGAAACACCATATATTTT
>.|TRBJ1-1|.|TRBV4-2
CASSQDTGGEYPNTEAFF
TGTGCCAGCAGCCAAGATACGGGGGGCGAATACCCGAACACTGAAGCTTTCTTT
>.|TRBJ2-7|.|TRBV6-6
CASSYVSTYEQYF
TGTGCCAGCAGTTACGTGTCCACCTACGAGCAGTACTTC
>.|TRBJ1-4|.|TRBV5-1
CASSLVGSGTNEKLFF
TGCGCCAGCAGCTTGGTAGGGTCGGGGACTAATGAAAAACTGTTTTTT
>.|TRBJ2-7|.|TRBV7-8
CASSPAGSSYEGGF
TGTGCCAGCAGCCCCGCGGGCTCCTCCTACGAGGGGGGATTC
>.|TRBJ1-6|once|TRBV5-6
CASSRDRSSYNSPLHF
TGTGCCAGCAGTCGGGACCGCAGCTCCTATAATTCACCCCTCCACTTT
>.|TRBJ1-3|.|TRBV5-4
CASSFQSGNTIYF
TGTGCCAGCAGCTTTCAATCTGGAAACACCATATATTTT
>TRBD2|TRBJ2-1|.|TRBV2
CASSEGQGGSVRDEQFF
TGTGCCAGCAGTGAAGGGCAGGGCGGGAGTGTCCGTGATGAGCAGTTCTTC
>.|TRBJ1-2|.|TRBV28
CASQAQLYGYTF
TGTGCCAGCCAGGCGCAGCTCTATGGCTACACCTTC
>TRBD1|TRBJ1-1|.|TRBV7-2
CASSLGDRGHTEAFF
TGTGCCAGCAGCTTAGGGGACAGGGGGCACACTGAAGCTTTCTTT
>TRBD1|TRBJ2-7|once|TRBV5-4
CASSQKDRGREQYF
TGTGCCAGCAGCCAAAAGGACAGGGGGCGCGAGCAGTACTTC
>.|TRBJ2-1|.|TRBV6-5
CASRGSSNEQFF
TGTGCCAGCAGGGGATCGTCCAATGAGCAGTTCTTC
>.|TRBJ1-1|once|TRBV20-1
CSASRQGTMMNTEAFF
TGCAGTGCTAGTCGGCAGGGAACTATGATGAACACTGAAGCTTTCTTT
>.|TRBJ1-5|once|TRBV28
CASSLSSRGGQPQHF
TGTGCCAGCAGTTTATCATCCAGGGGTGGTCAGCCCCAGCATTTT
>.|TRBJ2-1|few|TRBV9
CASSSRTKGGSEQFF
TGTGCCAGCAGCTCCCGGACTAAAGGAGGATCTGAGCAGTTCTTC
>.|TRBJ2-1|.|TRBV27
CASRSGTNLYNEQFF
TGTGCCAGCAGGTCCGGGACCAATCTCTACAATGAGCAGTTCTTC
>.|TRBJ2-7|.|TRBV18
CASSPNQRAGGEQYF
TGTGCCAGCTCACCAAACCAGCGGGCAGGGGGAGAGCAGTACTTC
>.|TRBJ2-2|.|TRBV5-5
CASSLANRFSGELFF
TGTGCCAGCAGCTTGGCCAACAGGTTTAGCGGGGAGCTGTTTTTT